Listed below are T cell receptor beta chains from one sample, sequenced in a study of shared clonotypes between healthy human individuals. Profiling relied on immunoSEQ multiplex PCR, and the TCRdb table lists in-frame clones only, not all of them. The profile covers about 2.4 million clones, with around 90% appearing a single time and 0.14% taken by the ten largest. The sequenced sample was naive CD4+ T cells sorted from blood. These receptors all come from a man between 18 and 29 years old in good health. CDR3s include the opening cysteine and the closing phenylalanine or tryptophan. D genes are given only for firm matches. Not every row has a clone size; where given, it reads once, few, many or a size class.

size: .; J: TRBJ2-5; length: 16; D: .; V: TRBV6-1; DNA: TGTGCCAGCAGTGAATCGTCAGGGTTTGAGGGAGAGACCCAGTACTTC; CDR3: CASSESSGFEGETQYF
size: .; J: TRBJ2-5; length: 14; D: TRBD1; V: TRBV5-1; DNA: TGCGCCAGCCGGATACCGGGACAGCAGGAGACCCAGTACTTC; CDR3: CASRIPGQQETQYF
size: .; J: TRBJ2-5; length: 14; D: TRBD2; V: TRBV30; DNA: TGTGCCTGGAGTGTAATGCGGGGGGGAGAGACCCAGTACTTC; CDR3: CAWSVMRGGETQYF
size: .; J: TRBJ2-5; length: 14; D: TRBD2; V: TRBV5-4; DNA: TGTGCCAGCAGCCCGGTTGCGGGGGGAGAGACCCAGTACTTC; CDR3: CASSPVAGGETQYF
size: .; J: TRBJ2-3; length: 15; D: .; V: TRBV2; DNA: TGTGCCAGCAGTGACAATCCGAGACGCACAGATACGCAGTATTTT; CDR3: CASSDNPRRTDTQYF
size: .; J: TRBJ1-2; length: 13; D: .; V: TRBV19; DNA: TGTGCCAGTAAATCACTGATTAACTATGGCTACACCTTC; CDR3: CASKSLINYGYTF
size: .; J: TRBJ1-2; length: 11; D: .; V: TRBV30; DNA: TGTGCCTGGATCCGCCCCTATGGCTACACCTTC; CDR3: CAWIRPYGYTF
size: .; J: TRBJ1-2; length: 17; D: TRBD1; V: TRBV27; DNA: TGTGCCAGCAGTCCCCGGGACAGGGTGAGGGGAGGATATGGCTACACCTTC; CDR3: CASSPRDRVRGGYGYTF
size: .; J: TRBJ2-2; length: 17; D: .; V: TRBV11-3; DNA: TGTGCCAGCAGCTTAGATCTCGGCGGCCTGAACACCGGGGAGCTGTTTTTT; CDR3: CASSLDLGGLNTGELFF
size: once; J: TRBJ1-6; length: 14; D: .; V: TRBV2; DNA: TGTGCCAGCAGTGAACGGACGCATAATTCACCCCTCCACTTT; CDR3: CASSERTHNSPLHF
size: few; J: TRBJ2-7; length: 14; D: TRBD2; V: TRBV5-1; DNA: TGCGCCAGCAGCTTGGGCGGGAGTTCCTACGAGCAGTACTTC; CDR3: CASSLGGSSYEQYF
size: few; J: TRBJ1-6; length: 15; D: .; V: TRBV5-6; DNA: TGTGCCAGCAGCTCCTACAGGTGGGAGAATTCACCCCTCCACTTT; CDR3: CASSSYRWENSPLHF
size: few; J: TRBJ1-3; length: 16; D: .; V: TRBV5-6; DNA: TGTGCCAGCAGCCGCCGAGACAGTATCTCTGGAAACACCATATATTTT; CDR3: CASSRRDSISGNTIYF
size: .; J: TRBJ2-7; length: 12; D: .; V: TRBV6-5; DNA: TGTGCCAGCAGTTACTCGCGCTACGAGCAGTACTTC; CDR3: CASSYSRYEQYF
size: once; J: TRBJ2-1; length: 15; D: TRBD1; V: TRBV5-4; DNA: TGTGCCAGCAGCTTGGGGGACAGGGGGCTGGGTGAGCAGTTCTTC; CDR3: CASSLGDRGLGEQFF